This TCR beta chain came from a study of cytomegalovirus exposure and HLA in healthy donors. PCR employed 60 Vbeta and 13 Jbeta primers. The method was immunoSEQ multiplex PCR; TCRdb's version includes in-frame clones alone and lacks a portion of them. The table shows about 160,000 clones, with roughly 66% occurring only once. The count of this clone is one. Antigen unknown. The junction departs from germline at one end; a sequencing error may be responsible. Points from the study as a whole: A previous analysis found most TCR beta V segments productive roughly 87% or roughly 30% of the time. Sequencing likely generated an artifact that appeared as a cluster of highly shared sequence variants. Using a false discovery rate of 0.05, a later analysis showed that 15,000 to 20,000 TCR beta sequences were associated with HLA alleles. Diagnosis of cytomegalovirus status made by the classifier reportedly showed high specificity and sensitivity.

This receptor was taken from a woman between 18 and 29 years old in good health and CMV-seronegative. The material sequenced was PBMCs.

The CDR3 nucleotides are TGTTCCAGCAGTCTTGAAATTCGACAGGGGGCCATTACACAGTATGGCTACACCTTC. It codes for CSSSLEIRQGAITQYGYTF. This chain connects TRBV7-9 to TRBJ1-2; 10 nucleotides align to TRBD1. The germline gives CDR1 SEHNR, CDR2 FQNEAQ (reference sequence). The CDR3 has 19 residues.